The 14 T cell receptor beta chains listed next were all sequenced from one sample in a study of cytomegalovirus exposure and HLA in healthy donors. Primers for the PCR totalled 60 Vbeta and 13 Jbeta. Sequencing used immunoSEQ multiplex PCR; TCRdb keeps in-frame clones, though not all of them. The top ten clones hold 1.3% of a sample with 130,000 to 150,000 clones, approximately 70% of them seen once. Sample: PBMCs. Every receptor here comes from a woman between 40 and 55 years old in good health and CMV-seronegative.

V and J are TRBV2 and TRBJ2-3; D is uncertain. CDR1 and CDR2 from the germline V gene are SNHLY and FYNNEI. This CDR3 contains 14 residues. The V end lost 3 bases, the J end lost 2 bases, and 9 bases lay between the germline ends. The CDR3: CASSDLINTDTQYF. The CDR3 nucleotides read TGTGCCAGCAGTGATCTAATAAACACAGATACGCAGTATTTT.

The V and J genes are TRBV11-3 and TRBJ2-1; TRBD2 agrees at 9 bases. Germline V gene sequence: CDR1 SGHNT, CDR2 YENEEA. Trimming cost V 5 bases and J 5 bases; bases outside gene matches: 13. This CDR3 is built from 17 residues. CDR3 coding DNA: TGTGCCAGCAGCCGGAGGGAGGCGGGGGGGCCCCACAATGAGCAGTTCTTC. It codes for CASSRREAGGPHNEQFF.

This rearrangement joins TRBV7-9 to TRBJ1-2; D is undetermined. V lost 1 base, J lost 8 bases, and 8 bases lay in between. This CDR3 spans 12 amino acids. Germline-derived CDR1 and CDR2 are SEHNR and FQNEAQ (reference sequence). The CDR3 bases are TGTGCCAGCAGCTTAGGGGGAGGCGGCTACACCTTC. Its translation: CASSLGGGGYTF.

V is TRBV6-5 and J is TRBJ1-4; 7 bases agree with TRBD1. V trimming: 2 bases; J trimming: 0 bases; junction bases outside the gene matches: 0. The CDR3 covers 15 residues. CDR1 is MNHEY and CDR2 is SVGAGI in the germline V gene. The CDR3 sequence: CASSYTGATNEKLFF. DNA of the CDR3: TGTGCCAGCAGTTACACAGGGGCAACTAATGAAAAACTGTTTTTT.

This sequence joins TRBV11-3 and TRBJ2-7, with 9 bases identical to TRBD1. Germline CDR1 SGHNT, CDR2 YENEEA. This CDR3 contains 14 residues. V lost 1 base, J lost 5 bases, and 3 bases stayed unmatched. CDR3 nucleotide sequence: TGTGCCAGCAGCTTAGGGGACAGGGATCACGAGCAGTACTTC. Translating it yields CASSLGDRDHEQYF.

This rearrangement joins TRBV19 to TRBJ1-5; the D is unclear. V was pared by 2 bases and J by 7 bases, with 12 bases between. CDR1 and CDR2 (germline): LNHDA, SQIVND (reference sequence). CDR3 size: 14 residues. The CDR3 nucleotides are TGTGCCAGTAGTATACCGGGATTTGGGCAGCCCCAGCATTTT. It encodes CASSIPGFGQPQHF.

This clone was counted between two and nine times. The chain has TRBV7-2 and TRBJ1-2, with TRBD1 matching over 9 bases. This CDR3 is built from 15 residues. Germline V lookup: CDR1 SGHTA, CDR2 FQGNSA. V gave up 2 bases and J gave up 3 bases; unmatched junction bases: 4. The CDR3 spells CASSLWTGEDYGYTF. The CDR3 DNA is TGTGCCAGCAGCTTATGGACAGGGGAAGACTATGGCTACACCTTC.

J is TRBJ1-5 and V is TRBV6-1, with D perhaps TRBD1 (5 bases). V was trimmed by 4 bases and J by 3 bases, leaving 13 bases between them. The CDR3 extends over 15 amino acids. Germline V CDR1 and CDR2: MNHNS, SASEGT. This chain's CDR3 is CASSVRDGYNQPQHF. The CDR3, as DNA: TGTGCCAGCAGTGTGCGGGACGGCTACAATCAGCCCCAGCATTTT.

The chain employs TRBV5-1 and TRBJ2-1; 8 bases line up with TRBD2. Looked up from germline, CDR1 is SGHRS and CDR2 is YFSETQ. V was pared by 7 bases and J by 8 bases, with 5 bases of the junction left unmatched. This CDR3 contains 12 residues. The CDR3 is CASRGGRDEQFF. CDR3 DNA: TGCGCCAGCCGGGGGGGGCGCGATGAGCAGTTCTTC.

V usage is TRBV7-8 and J usage is TRBJ1-3, with a possible D match to TRBD1 (5 bases). The CDR3 length is 16 residues. The V and J ends lost 5 bases and 0 bases respectively, with 14 bases between them. CDR1 is SGHVS, CDR2 FQNEAQ, per germline. CDR3 in DNA: TGTGCCAGCAGCCCAAACAGGATTCCCTCTGGAAACACCATATATTTT. Translation: CASSPNRIPSGNTIYF. Filled out from reference TRBV7-8 and TRBJ1-3, the complete variable domain reads GAGVSQSPRYKVAKRGQDVALRCDPISGHVSLFWYQQALGQGPEFLTYFQNEAQLDKSGLPSDRFFAERPEGSVSTLKIQRTQQEDSAVYLCASSPNRIPSGNTIYFGEGSWLTVV.

The chain is built from TRBV6-1 and TRBJ1-5; D not resolved. The germline gives CDR1 MNHNS, CDR2 SASEGT. The germline V and J ends were trimmed by 1 base and 7 bases, with 11 bases remaining between them. The CDR3 is made up of 14 amino acids. CDR3 DNA: TGTGCCAGCAGTGAAGTGGGAGTCGGCCAGCCCCAGCATTTT. This encodes CASSEVGVGQPQHF.

This chain links TRBV6-1 with TRBJ1-1; 7 nucleotides align to TRBD1. Germline CDR1 and CDR2: MNHNS and SASEGT. The CDR3 runs to 15 residues. The trim removed 2 bases at V and 2 bases at J, leaving 5 bases unmatched. In DNA, the CDR3 is TGTGCCAGCAGTGAACTCGGGACAGAAAACACTGAAGCTTTCTTT. Protein: CASSELGTENTEAFF.

The gene calls are TRBV7-9 and TRBJ2-2; D may be TRBD1 (6 bases). The CDR3 contains 18 residues. CDR1 and CDR2 from the germline V gene are SEHNR and FQNEAQ (reference sequence). V lost 5 bases, J lost 5 bases, and 24 bases lay in between. The chain's CDR3 is CASSLRPTGYSPTGELFF. Written as DNA, the CDR3 is TGTGCCAGCAGCCTCCGGCCGACAGGATACTCCCCAACCGGGGAGCTGTTTTTT. Full variable domain (outside the CDR3, taken from reference TRBV7-9 and TRBJ2-2): DTGVSQNPRHKITKRGQNVTFRCDPISEHNRLYWYRQTLGQGPEFLTYFQNEAQLEKSRLLSDRFSAERPKGSFSTLEIQRTEQGDSAMYLCASSLRPTGYSPTGELFFGEGSRLTVL.

The V call is TRBV5-1, the J call TRBJ2-3, with no clear D. Per the germline V gene, CDR1 is SGHRS and CDR2 is YFSETQ. Trimming took 2 bases from V and 0 from J, leaving 13 bases between them. This CDR3 comprises 16 residues. CDR3 loop: CASSFYSTSSTDTQYF. DNA for the CDR3: TGCGCCAGCAGCTTTTATTCCACTTCTAGCACAGATACGCAGTATTTT.